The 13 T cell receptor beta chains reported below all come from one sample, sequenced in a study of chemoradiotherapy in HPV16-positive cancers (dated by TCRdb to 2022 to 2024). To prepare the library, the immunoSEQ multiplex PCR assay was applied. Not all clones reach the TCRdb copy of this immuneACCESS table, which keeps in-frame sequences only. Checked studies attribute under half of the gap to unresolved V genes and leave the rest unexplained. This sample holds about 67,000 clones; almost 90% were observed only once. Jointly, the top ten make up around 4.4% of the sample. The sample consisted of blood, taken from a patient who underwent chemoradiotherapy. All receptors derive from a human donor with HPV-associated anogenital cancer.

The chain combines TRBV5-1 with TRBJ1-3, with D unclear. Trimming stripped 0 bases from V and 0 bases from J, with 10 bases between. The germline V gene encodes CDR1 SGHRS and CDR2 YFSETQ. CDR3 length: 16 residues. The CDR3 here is CASSLGRVDSGNTIYF. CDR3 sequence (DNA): TGCGCCAGCAGCTTGGGGCGGGTAGACTCTGGAAACACCATATATTTT.

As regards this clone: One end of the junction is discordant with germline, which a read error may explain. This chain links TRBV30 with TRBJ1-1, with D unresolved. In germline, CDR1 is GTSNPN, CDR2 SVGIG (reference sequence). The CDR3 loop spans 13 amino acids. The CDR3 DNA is TGTGCCTGGGGTGTCTGGGCAAACACTGAAGCTTTCTTT. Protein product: CAWGVWANTEAFF.

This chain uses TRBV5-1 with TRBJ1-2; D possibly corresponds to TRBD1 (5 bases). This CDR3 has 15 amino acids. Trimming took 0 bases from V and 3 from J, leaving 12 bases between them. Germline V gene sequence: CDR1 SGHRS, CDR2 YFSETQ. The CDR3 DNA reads TGCGCCAGCAGCTTGGCCACGGGGGGAGACTATGGCTACACCTTC. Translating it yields CASSLATGGDYGYTF.

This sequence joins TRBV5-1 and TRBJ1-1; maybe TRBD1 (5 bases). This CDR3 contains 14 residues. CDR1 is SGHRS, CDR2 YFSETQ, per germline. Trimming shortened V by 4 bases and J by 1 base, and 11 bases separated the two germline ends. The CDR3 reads CASSIGTENTEAFF. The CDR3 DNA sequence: TGCGCCAGCAGCATAGGGACCGAGAACACTGAAGCTTTCTTT.

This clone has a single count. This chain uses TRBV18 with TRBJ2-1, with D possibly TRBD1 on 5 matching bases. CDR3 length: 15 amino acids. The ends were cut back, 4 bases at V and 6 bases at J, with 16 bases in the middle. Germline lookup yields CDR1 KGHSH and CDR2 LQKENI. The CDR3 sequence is CASSQGSFHTNEQFF. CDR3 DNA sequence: TGTGCCAGCTCACAGGGGTCATTCCACACCAATGAGCAGTTCTTC.

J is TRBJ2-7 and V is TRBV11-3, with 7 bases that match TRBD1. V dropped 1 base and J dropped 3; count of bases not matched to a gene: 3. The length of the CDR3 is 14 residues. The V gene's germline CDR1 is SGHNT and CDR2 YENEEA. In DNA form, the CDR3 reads TGTGCCAGCAGCTTAGCCGCAGGGGGCTACGAGCAGTACTTC. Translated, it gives CASSLAAGGYEQYF.

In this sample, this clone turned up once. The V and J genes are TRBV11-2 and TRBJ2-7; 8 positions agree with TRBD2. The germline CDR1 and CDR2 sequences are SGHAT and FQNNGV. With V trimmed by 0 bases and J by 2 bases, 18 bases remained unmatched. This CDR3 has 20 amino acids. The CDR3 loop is CASSLDGFSGAGVGTYEQYF. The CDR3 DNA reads TGTGCCAGCAGCTTAGATGGGTTTAGCGGGGCGGGAGTAGGGACCTACGAGCAGTACTTC.

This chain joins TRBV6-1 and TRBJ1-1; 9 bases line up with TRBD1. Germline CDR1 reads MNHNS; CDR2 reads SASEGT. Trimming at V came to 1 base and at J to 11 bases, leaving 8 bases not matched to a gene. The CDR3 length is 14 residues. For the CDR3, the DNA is TGTGCCAGCAGTGAAGTCGGGACAGGGACCGACGCTTTCTTT. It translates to CASSEVGTGTDAFF.

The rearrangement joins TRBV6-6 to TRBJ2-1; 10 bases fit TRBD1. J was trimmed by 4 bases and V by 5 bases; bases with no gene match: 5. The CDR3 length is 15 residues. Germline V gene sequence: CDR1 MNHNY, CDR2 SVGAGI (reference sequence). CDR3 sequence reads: CASSNRDRGYNEQFF. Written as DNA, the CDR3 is TGTGCCAGCAGTAACCGGGACAGGGGTTACAATGAGCAGTTCTTC.

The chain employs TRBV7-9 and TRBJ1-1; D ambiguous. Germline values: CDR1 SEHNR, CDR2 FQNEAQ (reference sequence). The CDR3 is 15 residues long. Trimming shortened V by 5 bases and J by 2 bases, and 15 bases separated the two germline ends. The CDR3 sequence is CASSEQTLANTEAFF. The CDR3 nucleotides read TGTGCCAGCAGCGAACAGACTCTAGCAAACACTGAAGCTTTCTTT. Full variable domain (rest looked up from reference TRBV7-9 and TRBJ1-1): DTGVSQNPRHKITKRGQNVTFRCDPISEHNRLYWYRQTLGQGPEFLTYFQNEAQLEKSRLLSDRFSAERPKGSFSTLEIQRTEQGDSAMYLCASSEQTLANTEAFFGQGTRLTVV.

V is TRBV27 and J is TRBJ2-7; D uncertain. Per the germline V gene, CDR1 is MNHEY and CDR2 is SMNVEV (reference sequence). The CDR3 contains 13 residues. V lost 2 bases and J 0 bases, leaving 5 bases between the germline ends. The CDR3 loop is CASSLRASYEQYF. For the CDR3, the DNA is TGTGCCAGCAGTTTAAGGGCCTCCTACGAGCAGTACTTC.

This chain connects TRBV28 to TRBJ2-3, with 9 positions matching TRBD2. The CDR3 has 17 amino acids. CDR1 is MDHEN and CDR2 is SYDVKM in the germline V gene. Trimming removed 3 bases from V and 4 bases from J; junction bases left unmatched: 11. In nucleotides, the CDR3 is TGTGCCAGCAGTTTCCCCCAGGTTAGCGGGAGCGCAGATACGCAGTATTTT. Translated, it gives CASSFPQVSGSADTQYF. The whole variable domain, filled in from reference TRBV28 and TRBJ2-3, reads DVKVTQSSRYLVKRTGEKVFLECVQDMDHENMFWYRQDPGLGLRLIYFSYDVKMKEKGDIPEGYSVSREKKERFSLILESASTNQTSMYLCASSFPQVSGSADTQYFGPGTRLTVL.

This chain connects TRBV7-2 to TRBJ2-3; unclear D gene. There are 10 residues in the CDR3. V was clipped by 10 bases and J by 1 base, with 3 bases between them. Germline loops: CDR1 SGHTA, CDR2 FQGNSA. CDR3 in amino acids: CATGTDTQYF. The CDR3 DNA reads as TGTGCCACCGGCACAGATACGCAGTATTTT.